This TCR beta chain was obtained from a study of T-cell reconstitution after alpha-beta-depleted transplantation in children. Study findings and constraints: Expanded clones from the graft, numbering several hundred, reportedly supplied alpha-beta T cells about two months after transplant. Recipient T cells and thymic progenitors that survived were the source of the high TCRbeta diversity seen at day 60 in some patients.

The CDR3 has 15 amino acids. V lost 4 bases and J lost 2, with 13 bases in between. The germline CDR1 and CDR2 sequences are SGHRS and YFSETQ. TCRbeta library preparation incorporated unique molecular identifiers. MiXCR, applied by TCRdb to the PCR reads, yields one record per CDR3 protein. The table shows fewer than 550,000 distinct CDR3 sequences, with about 10% occurring only once. This clonotype was detected a few times. What it binds is not known. The sequencing here drew on PBMCs, mostly from graft donor cells, taken 180 days after TCRalphabeta/CD19-depleted stem cell transplant. The origin of this receptor is a female patient between 2 and 15 years old who had a stem cell transplant for aplastic anemia, so the T cells may come from the graft donor. The chain uses TRBV5-1 and TRBJ1-5, with TRBD1 as a possible D gene (5 bases). CDR3 residues: CASSIGTGRNQPQHF. The CDR3, as DNA: TGCGCCAGCAGCATCGGGACGGGTCGCAATCAGCCCCAGCATTTT.